Listed below are T cell receptor beta chains from one sample, sequenced in a study of radiotherapy plus CTLA-4 blockade in lung cancer. TCRdb's table, derived via immunoSEQ multiplex PCR, lists solely in-frame clones and lacks some. This sample carries approximately 77,000 clones, about 78% of them seen once, and the ten largest clones take under 25%. The sequencing used peripheral blood, collected from a patient treated with radiotherapy plus ipilimumab. Receptor source: a human donor with non-small cell lung cancer whose response to radiotherapy plus ipilimumab could not be evaluated. Some clones in this sample may be carry-over from other donors' samples. Each CDR3 is given with its conserved first and last residue. The D gene is left open where the match is weak. Size values are once, few and many counts, or a class for expanded clones, and some rows have none.

j_gene | abundance | d_gene | len | v_gene | CDR3aa | CDR3nt
TRBJ2-1 | once | . | 14 | TRBV5-8 | CASSLASSVLEQFF | TGTGCCAGCAGCTTGGCGTCTAGTGTCCTTGAGCAGTTCTTC
TRBJ1-5 | . | . | 15 | TRBV4-3 | CASSQFRGSNQPQHF | TGCGCCAGCAGCCAGTTTCGGGGAAGCAATCAGCCCCAGCATTTT
TRBJ2-1 | . | . | 15 | TRBV15 | CATSREDRFSNEQFF | TGTGCCACCAGCAGAGAAGACAGATTTTCCAATGAGCAGTTCTTC
TRBJ2-5 | . | TRBD2 | 14 | TRBV28 | CASSPLAGVETQYF | TGTGCCAGCAGTCCCTTAGCGGGGGTAGAGACCCAGTACTTC
TRBJ2-1 | . | TRBD2 | 15 | TRBV18 | CASSPPGLADNEQFF | TGTGCCAGCTCACCCCCGGGACTAGCGGATAATGAGCAGTTCTTC
TRBJ2-5 | . | TRBD1 | 14 | TRBV10-3 | CAISESPGGETQYF | TGTGCCATCAGTGAGTCACCAGGGGGAGAGACCCAGTACTTC
TRBJ1-3 | . | . | 16 | TRBV7-2 | CASSLTSGLSGNTIYF | TGTGCCAGCAGCCTCACCAGCGGACTTTCTGGAAACACCATATATTTT
TRBJ2-1 | . | . | 14 | TRBV4-2 | CASSHSTGEGEQFF | TGTGCCAGCAGCCACTCGACAGGGGAGGGTGAGCAGTTCTTC
TRBJ1-1 | . | . | 14 | TRBV29-1 | CSGWTGQINTEAFF | TGCAGCGGCTGGACGGGACAAATTAACACTGAAGCTTTCTTT
TRBJ1-1 | . | . | 15 | TRBV5-1 | CASSPDRPGGTEAFF | TGCGCCAGCAGCCCCGACAGGCCGGGGGGCACTGAAGCTTTCTTT
TRBJ2-5 | . | . | 15 | TRBV6-5 | CASSYSRQDQETQYF | TGTGCCAGCAGTTACTCAAGACAGGACCAAGAGACCCAGTACTTC
TRBJ2-5 | . | . | 14 | TRBV5-5 | CASSSRGLQETQYF | TGTGCCAGCAGCTCCAGGGGTCTCCAAGAGACCCAGTACTTC
TRBJ1-6 | . | TRBD1 | 15 | TRBV18 | CASSPSPTGEYHLHF | TGTGCCAGCTCACCTAGCCCGACAGGGGAGTACCACCTCCACTTT
TRBJ2-2 | . | TRBD1 | 17 | TRBV19 | CASKWRAGTGGTGELFF | TGTGCCAGTAAATGGCGAGCCGGGACAGGGGGGACCGGGGAGCTGTTTTTT
TRBJ2-7 | . | TRBD1 | 14 | TRBV28 | CASSLSDRAGEQYF | TGTGCCAGCAGTTTAAGTGACAGGGCAGGCGAGCAGTACTTC
TRBJ2-5 | . | TRBD2 | 14 | TRBV7-3 | CASSPTGLQETQYF | TGTGCCAGCAGCCCAACGGGACTACAAGAGACCCAGTACTTC
TRBJ1-2 | . | TRBD1 | 12 | TRBV6-5 | CASSPGTVAYTF | TGTGCCAGCAGCCCCGGGACAGTGGCCTACACCTTC
TRBJ1-4 | once | TRBD1 | 16 | TRBV28 | CASSWAPGQQNEKLFF | TGTGCCAGCAGTTGGGCTCCGGGACAGCAGAATGAAAAACTGTTTTTT